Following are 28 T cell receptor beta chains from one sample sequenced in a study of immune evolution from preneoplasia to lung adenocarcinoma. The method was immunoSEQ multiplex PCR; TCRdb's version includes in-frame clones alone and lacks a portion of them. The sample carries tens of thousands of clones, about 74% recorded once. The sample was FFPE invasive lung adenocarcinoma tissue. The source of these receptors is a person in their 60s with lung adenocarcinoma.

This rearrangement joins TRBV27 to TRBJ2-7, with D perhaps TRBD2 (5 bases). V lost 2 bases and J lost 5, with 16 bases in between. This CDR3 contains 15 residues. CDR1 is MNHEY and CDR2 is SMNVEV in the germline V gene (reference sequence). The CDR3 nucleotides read TGTGCCAGCAGTTTACATCTCGCGGGCGTGAACGAGCAGTACTTC. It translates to CASSLHLAGVNEQYF.

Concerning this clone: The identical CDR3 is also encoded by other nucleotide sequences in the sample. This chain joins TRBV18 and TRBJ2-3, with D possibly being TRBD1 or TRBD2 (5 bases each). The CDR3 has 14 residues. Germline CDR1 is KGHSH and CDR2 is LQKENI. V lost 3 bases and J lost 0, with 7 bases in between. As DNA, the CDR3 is TGTGCCAGCTCACCGGGACGTAGCACAGATACGCAGTATTTT. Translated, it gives CASSPGRSTDTQYF. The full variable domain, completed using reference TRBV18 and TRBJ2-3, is NAGVMQNPRHLVRRRGQEARLRCSPMKGHSHVYWYRQLPEEGLKFMVYLQKENIIDESGMPKERFSAEFPKEGPSILRIQQVVRGDSAAYFCASSPGRSTDTQYFGPGTRLTVL.

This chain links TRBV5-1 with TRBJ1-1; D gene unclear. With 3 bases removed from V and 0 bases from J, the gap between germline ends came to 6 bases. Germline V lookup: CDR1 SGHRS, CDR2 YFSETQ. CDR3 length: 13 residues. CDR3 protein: CASSSTLNTEAFF. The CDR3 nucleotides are TGCGCCAGCAGCTCGACGTTGAACACTGAAGCTTTCTTT.

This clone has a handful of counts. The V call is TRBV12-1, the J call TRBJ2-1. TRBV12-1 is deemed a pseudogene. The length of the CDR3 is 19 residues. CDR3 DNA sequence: TGTGCCAGCAGCTTTATCTCAAGCCTTTGTATGGCCTCCTACAATGAGCAGTTCTTC. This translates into CASSFISSLCMASYNEQFF.

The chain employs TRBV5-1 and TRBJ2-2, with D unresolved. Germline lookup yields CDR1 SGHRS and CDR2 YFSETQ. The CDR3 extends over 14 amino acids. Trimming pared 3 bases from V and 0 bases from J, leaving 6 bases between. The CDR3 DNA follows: TGCGCCAGCAGCTCCCAATCGAACACCGGGGAGCTGTTTTTT. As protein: CASSSQSNTGELFF.

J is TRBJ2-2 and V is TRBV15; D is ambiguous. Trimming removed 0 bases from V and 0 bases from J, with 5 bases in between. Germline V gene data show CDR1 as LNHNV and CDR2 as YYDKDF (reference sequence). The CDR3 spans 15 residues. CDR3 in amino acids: CATSRDVANTGELFF. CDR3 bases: TGTGCCACCAGCAGAGATGTGGCGAACACCGGGGAGCTGTTTTTT.

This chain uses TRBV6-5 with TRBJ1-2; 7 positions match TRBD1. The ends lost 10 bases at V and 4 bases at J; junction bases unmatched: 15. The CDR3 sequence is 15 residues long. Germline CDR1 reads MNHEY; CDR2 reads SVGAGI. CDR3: CATTSGQNTLYGYTF. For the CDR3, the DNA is TGTGCCACCACATCGGGACAGAATACTCTCTATGGCTACACCTTC.

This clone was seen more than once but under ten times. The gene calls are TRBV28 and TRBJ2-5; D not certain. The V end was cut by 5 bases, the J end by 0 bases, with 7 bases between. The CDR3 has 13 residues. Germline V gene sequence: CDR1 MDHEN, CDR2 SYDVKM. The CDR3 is CASSEEYQETQYF. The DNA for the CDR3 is TGTGCCAGCAGTGAAGAATACCAAGAGACCCAGTACTTC. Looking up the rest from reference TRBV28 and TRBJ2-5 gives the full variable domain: DVKVTQSSRYLVKRTGEKVFLECVQDMDHENMFWYRQDPGLGLRLIYFSYDVKMKEKGDIPEGYSVSREKKERFSLILESASTNQTSMYLCASSEEYQETQYFGPGTRLLVL.

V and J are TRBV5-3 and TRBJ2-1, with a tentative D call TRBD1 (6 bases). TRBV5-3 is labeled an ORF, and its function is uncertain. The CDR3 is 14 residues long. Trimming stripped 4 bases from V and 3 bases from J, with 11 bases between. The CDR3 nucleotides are TGTGCCAGAAGCAGGACAGCCCGCTACAATGAGCAGTTCTTC. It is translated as CARSRTARYNEQFF.

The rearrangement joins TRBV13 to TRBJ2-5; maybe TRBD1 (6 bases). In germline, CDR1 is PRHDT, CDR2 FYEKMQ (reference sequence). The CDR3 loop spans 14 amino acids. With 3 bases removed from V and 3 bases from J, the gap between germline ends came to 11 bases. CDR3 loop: CASSFQQGEETQYF. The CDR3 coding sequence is TGTGCCAGCAGCTTCCAACAGGGAGAAGAGACCCAGTACTTC. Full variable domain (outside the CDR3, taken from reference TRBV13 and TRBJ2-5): AAGVIQSPRHLIKEKRETATLKCYPIPRHDTVYWYQQGPGQDPQFLISFYEKMQSDKGSIPDRFSAQQFSDYHSELNMSSLELGDSALYFCASSFQQGEETQYFGPGTRLLVL.

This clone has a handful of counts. The CDR3 nucleotides are TGCGCCAGCAGCCTCACCGGGACAGGGGGGCACGAGCAGTACTTC. Residues: CASSLTGTGGHEQYF. The chain combines TRBV4-1 with TRBJ2-7; TRBD1 agrees at 11 bases. Trimming took 4 bases from V and 5 from J; bases not matched to a gene: 7. The CDR3 is 15 residues long. Per the germline V gene, CDR1 is MGHRA and CDR2 is YSYEKL.

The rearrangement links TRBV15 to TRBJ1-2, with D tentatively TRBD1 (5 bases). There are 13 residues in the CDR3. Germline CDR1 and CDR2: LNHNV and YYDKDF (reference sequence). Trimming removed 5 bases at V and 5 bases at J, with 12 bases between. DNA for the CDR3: TGTGCCACCAGCCAAGGACACTCATATGGCTACACCTTC. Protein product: CATSQGHSYGYTF.

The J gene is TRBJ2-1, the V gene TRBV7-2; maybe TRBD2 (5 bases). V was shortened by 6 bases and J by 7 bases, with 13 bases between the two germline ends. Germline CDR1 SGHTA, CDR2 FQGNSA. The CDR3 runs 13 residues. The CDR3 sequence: CASSSTPGNEQFF. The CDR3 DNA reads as TGTGCCAGCAGTAGTACCCCGGGGAATGAGCAGTTCTTC.

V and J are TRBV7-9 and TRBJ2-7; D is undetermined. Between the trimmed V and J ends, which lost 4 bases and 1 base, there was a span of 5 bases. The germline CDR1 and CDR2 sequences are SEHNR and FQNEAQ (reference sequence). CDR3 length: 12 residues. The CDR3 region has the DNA TGTGCCAGCAGCTCCGTATCCTACGAGCAGTACTTC. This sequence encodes CASSSVSYEQYF.

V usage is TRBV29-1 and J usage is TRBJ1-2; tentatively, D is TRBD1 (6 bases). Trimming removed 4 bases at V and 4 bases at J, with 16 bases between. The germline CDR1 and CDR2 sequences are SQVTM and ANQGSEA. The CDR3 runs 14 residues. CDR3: CSVGGGRPVYGYTF. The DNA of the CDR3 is TGCAGCGTTGGCGGGGGGCGTCCTGTCTATGGCTACACCTTC.

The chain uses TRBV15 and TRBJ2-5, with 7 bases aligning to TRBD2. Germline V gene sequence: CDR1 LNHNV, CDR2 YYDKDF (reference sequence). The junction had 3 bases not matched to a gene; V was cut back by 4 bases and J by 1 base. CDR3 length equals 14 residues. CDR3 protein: CATSKAGLQETQYF. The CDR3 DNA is TGTGCCACCAGCAAAGCGGGACTCCAAGAGACCCAGTACTTC.

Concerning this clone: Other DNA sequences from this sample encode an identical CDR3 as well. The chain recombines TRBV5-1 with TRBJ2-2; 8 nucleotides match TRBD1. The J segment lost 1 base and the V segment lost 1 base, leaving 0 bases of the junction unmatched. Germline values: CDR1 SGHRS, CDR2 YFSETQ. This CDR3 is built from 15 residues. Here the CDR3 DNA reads TGCGCCAGCAGCTTGACAGGGGGGAACACCGGGGAGCTGTTTTTT. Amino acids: CASSLTGGNTGELFF.

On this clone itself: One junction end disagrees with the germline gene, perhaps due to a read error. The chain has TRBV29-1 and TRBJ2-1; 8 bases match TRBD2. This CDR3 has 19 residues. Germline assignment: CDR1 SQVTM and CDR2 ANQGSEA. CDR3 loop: CSVEDSGIGSLSSYNEQFF. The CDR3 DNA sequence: TGCAGCGTGGAAGATAGCGGGATCGGGTCCCTTAGCTCCTACAATGAGCAGTTCTTC.

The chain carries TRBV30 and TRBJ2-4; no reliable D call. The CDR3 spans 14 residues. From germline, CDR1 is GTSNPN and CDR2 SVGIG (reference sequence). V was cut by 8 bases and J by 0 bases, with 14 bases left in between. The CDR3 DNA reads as TGTGCCCTCGAAGCGACGTTAGCCAAAAACATTCAGTACTTC. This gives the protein CALEATLAKNIQYF.

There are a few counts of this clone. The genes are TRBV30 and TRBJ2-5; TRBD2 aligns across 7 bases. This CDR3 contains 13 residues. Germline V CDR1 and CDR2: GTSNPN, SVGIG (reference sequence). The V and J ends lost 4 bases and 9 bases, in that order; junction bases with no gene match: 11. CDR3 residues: CAWTRASREAQYF. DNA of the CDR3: TGTGCCTGGACCCGGGCCTCCCGGGAGGCCCAGTACTTC.

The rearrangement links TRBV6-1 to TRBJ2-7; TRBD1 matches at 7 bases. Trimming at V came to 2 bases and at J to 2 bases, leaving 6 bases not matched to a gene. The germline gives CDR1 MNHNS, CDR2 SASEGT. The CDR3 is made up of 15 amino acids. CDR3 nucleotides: TGTGCCAGCAGTGAATCGGCGACAGGGCCCTACGAGCAGTACTTC. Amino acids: CASSESATGPYEQYF.

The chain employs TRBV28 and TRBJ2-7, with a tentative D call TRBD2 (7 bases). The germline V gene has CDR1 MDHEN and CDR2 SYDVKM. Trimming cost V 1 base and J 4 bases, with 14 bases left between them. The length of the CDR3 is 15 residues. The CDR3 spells CASSLSGEGDYEQYF. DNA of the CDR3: TGTGCCAGCAGTTTATCCGGGGAGGGGGATTACGAGCAGTACTTC. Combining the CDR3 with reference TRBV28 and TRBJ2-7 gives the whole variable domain DVKVTQSSRYLVKRTGEKVFLECVQDMDHENMFWYRQDPGLGLRLIYFSYDVKMKEKGDIPEGYSVSREKKERFSLILESASTNQTSMYLCASSLSGEGDYEQYFGPGTRLTVT.

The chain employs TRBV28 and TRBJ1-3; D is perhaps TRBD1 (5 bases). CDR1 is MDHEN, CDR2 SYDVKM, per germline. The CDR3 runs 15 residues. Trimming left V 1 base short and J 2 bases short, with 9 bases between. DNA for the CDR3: TGTGCCAGCAGTTTATACGGGGGGACTGGAAACACCATATATTTT. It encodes CASSLYGGTGNTIYF. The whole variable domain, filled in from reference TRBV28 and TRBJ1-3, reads DVKVTQSSRYLVKRTGEKVFLECVQDMDHENMFWYRQDPGLGLRLIYFSYDVKMKEKGDIPEGYSVSREKKERFSLILESASTNQTSMYLCASSLYGGTGNTIYFGEGSWLTVV.

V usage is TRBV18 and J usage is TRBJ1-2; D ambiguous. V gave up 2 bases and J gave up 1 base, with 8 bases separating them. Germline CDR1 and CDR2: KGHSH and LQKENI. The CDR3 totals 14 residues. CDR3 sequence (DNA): TGTGCCAGCTCACCAGGGCAGTTTAACTATGGCTACACCTTC. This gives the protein CASSPGQFNYGYTF.

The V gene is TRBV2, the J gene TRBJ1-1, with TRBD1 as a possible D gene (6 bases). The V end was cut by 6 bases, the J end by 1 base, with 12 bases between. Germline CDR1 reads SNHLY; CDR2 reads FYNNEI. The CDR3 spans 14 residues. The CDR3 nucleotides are TGTGCCAGCAGGTTCGGGGGGCGGAACACTGAAGCTTTCTTT. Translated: CASRFGGRNTEAFF.

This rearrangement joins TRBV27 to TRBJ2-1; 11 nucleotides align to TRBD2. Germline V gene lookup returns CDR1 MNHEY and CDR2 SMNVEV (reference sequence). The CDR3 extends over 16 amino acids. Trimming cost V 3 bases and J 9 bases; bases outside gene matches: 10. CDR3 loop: CASSFRLAGRQSEQFF. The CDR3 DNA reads TGTGCCAGCAGTTTCAGACTAGCGGGAAGGCAAAGTGAGCAGTTCTTC.

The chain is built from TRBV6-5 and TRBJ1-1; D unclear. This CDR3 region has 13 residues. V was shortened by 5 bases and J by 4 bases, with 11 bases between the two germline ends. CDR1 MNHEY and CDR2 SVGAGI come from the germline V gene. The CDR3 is CASSPGPSTEAFF. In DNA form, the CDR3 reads TGTGCCAGCAGTCCTGGGCCGAGCACTGAAGCTTTCTTT.

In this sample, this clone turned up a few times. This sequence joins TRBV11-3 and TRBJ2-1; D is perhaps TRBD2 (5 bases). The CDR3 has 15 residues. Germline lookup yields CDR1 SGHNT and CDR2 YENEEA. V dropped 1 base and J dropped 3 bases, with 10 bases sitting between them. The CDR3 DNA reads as TGTGCCAGCAGCTTAGGAGGGCTAAACTACAATGAGCAGTTCTTC. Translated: CASSLGGLNYNEQFF.